These 26 T cell receptor beta chains were sequenced from one sample in a study of cytomegalovirus exposure and HLA in healthy donors. Use of 60 Vbeta and 13 Jbeta primers characterized the PCR. Using immunoSEQ multiplex PCR, the repertoire was profiled, and TCRdb retains in-frame clones only, with some absent. The sample has approximately 100,000 clones, 64% seen once. The sequenced sample consisted of PBMCs. The receptors stem from a man in his fifties or sixties in good health and CMV-seronegative.

In DNA form, the CDR3 reads TGTGCCAGCAGCCTAGCGGGAGTGCTCTCCTACGAGCAGTACTTC. This encodes CASSLAGVLSYEQYF. This chain joins TRBV6-6 and TRBJ2-7; 10 nucleotides agree with TRBD2. The CDR3 runs to 15 residues. The ends lost 6 bases at V and 0 bases at J; junction bases unmatched: 5. CDR1 and CDR2 (germline): MNHNY, SVGAGI (reference sequence).

This chain connects TRBV27 to TRBJ2-2, with 9 positions matching TRBD1. The junction had 5 bases not matched to a gene; V was cut back by 0 bases and J by 6 bases. Germline-derived CDR1 and CDR2 are MNHEY and SMNVEV (reference sequence). CDR3 length equals 16 residues. The CDR3 DNA sequence: TGTGCCAGCAGTTTATCTGACAGGGGGGGACCCGGGGAGCTGTTTTTT. Translating it yields CASSLSDRGGPGELFF.

V is TRBV5-1 and J is TRBJ1-3; 9 bases match TRBD1. J was trimmed by 2 bases and V by 5 bases; bases with no gene match: 5. Germline V lookup: CDR1 SGHRS, CDR2 YFSETQ. The CDR3 has 15 residues. CDR3 nucleotides: TGCGCCAGCAGTTTTGGGGACAGGGCTGGAAACACCATATATTTT. Amino acids: CASSFGDRAGNTIYF.

This chain connects TRBV4-1 to TRBJ2-3; TRBD1 matches 8 bases. Germline CDR1 MGHRA, CDR2 YSYEKL. This CDR3 is built from 18 residues. J was trimmed by 2 bases and V by 2 bases; bases with no gene match: 12. Here the CDR3 DNA reads TGCGCCAGCAGCCAACCTCAGGGGGCGGACCCTTTCACAGATACGCAGTATTTT. Protein: CASSQPQGADPFTDTQYF.

The rearrangement links TRBV7-9 to TRBJ1-6, with TRBD1 as a possible D gene (5 bases). The CDR3 consists of 15 residues. Germline values: CDR1 SEHNR, CDR2 FQNEAQ (reference sequence). The V gene lost 5 bases and the J gene lost 7 bases, with 15 bases spanning the gap. CDR3 region: CASSASQVTNSPLHF. DNA for the CDR3: TGTGCCAGCAGCGCATCACAGGTGACGAATTCACCCCTCCACTTT.

This clone turned up a few times. The rearrangement uses TRBV10-1 and TRBJ2-7; TRBD2 might be the D (6 bases). The V end was cut by 8 bases, the J end by 0 bases, with 14 bases between. The CDR3 loop spans 14 amino acids. Germline assignment: CDR1 WNHNN and CDR2 SYGVQD (reference sequence). The CDR3 here is CASDSGSDSYEQYF. CDR3 nucleotides: TGCGCCAGCGACAGCGGGTCAGACTCCTACGAGCAGTACTTC.

The CDR3 DNA reads as TGTGCCAGAAGCCCTTGGGCAGCACTAGCCCCTGGCGCAGATACGCAGTATTTT. Translating gives CARSPWAALAPGADTQYF. The chain joins TRBV5-3 to TRBJ2-3; possibly TRBD2 for D (6 bases). TRBV5-3 is annotated as an ORF whose role is uncertain. This CDR3 is built from 18 residues. V was pared by 4 bases and J by 4 bases, with 25 bases between.

V and J are TRBV9 and TRBJ2-7; 11 positions match TRBD2. V was clipped by 2 bases and J by 3 bases; unmatched bases: 1. Per the germline V gene, CDR1 is SGDLS and CDR2 is YYNGEE. CDR3 length: 14 residues. The CDR3 DNA reads TGTGCCAGCAGCGTGACTAGCGGGAACTACGAGCAGTACTTC. Translated, it gives CASSVTSGNYEQYF.

This clone was detected a few times. The V gene is TRBV5-1, the J gene TRBJ2-3; 10 bases match TRBD2. V lost 3 bases, J lost 5 bases, and 3 bases stayed unmatched. The CDR3 totals 14 residues. Per germline, CDR1 SGHRS and CDR2 YFSETQ. The CDR3 is CASSSSGSEDTQYF. The CDR3 region has the DNA TGCGCCAGCAGCTCTAGCGGGAGTGAAGATACGCAGTATTTT.

The rearrangement uses TRBV6-6 and TRBJ2-2; D is uncertain. Germline loops: CDR1 MNHNY, CDR2 SVGAGI (reference sequence). Trimming removed 2 bases at V and 1 base at J, with 8 bases between. CDR3 length: 15 residues. CDR3 region: CASSYVTGNTGELFF. The CDR3 coding sequence is TGTGCCAGCAGTTACGTCACGGGGAACACCGGGGAGCTGTTTTTT.

The chain employs TRBV27 and TRBJ2-7; maybe TRBD1 (6 bases). Trimming left V 5 bases short and J 4 bases short, with 15 bases between. The CDR3 is 14 residues long. Germline values: CDR1 MNHEY, CDR2 SMNVEV (reference sequence). This CDR3 reads CASSLRDTGYEQYF. The CDR3 DNA is TGTGCCAGCAGTCTCCGGGACACAGGATACGAGCAGTACTTC.

Only one count was recorded for this clone. The chain carries TRBV18 and TRBJ2-4; 9 bases line up with TRBD1. The CDR3 spans 14 residues. Germline CDR1 KGHSH, CDR2 LQKENI. Trimming took 3 bases from V and 8 from J; bases not matched to a gene: 5. CDR3 residues: CASSPNRGRDIQYF. In DNA form, the CDR3 reads TGTGCCAGCTCACCGAACAGGGGGCGGGACATTCAGTACTTC.

Note on this clone: The conserved phenylalanine or tryptophan normally closing the CDR3 is absent here, so this likely arose from a read error. V is TRBV4-1 and J is TRBJ2-7; 9 bases are shared with TRBD2. CDR3 length equals 17 residues. Trimming cost V 4 bases and J 3 bases; bases outside gene matches: 13. Looked up from germline, CDR1 is MGHRA and CDR2 is YSYEKL. CDR3 region: CASSLGGGTSPIYEQYL. CDR3 sequence (DNA): TGCGCCAGCAGCCTGGGGGGAGGGACTAGCCCTATCTACGAGCAGTACCTC.

In this sample, this clone turned up a few times. The rearrangement joins TRBV7-9 to TRBJ2-4, with a possible D match to TRBD1 (5 bases). Germline CDR1 is SEHNR and CDR2 is FQNEAQ (reference sequence). The germline V and J ends were trimmed by 6 bases and 4 bases, with 19 bases remaining between them. This CDR3 is built from 16 residues. CDR3 nucleotide sequence: TGTGCCAGCAGGCCTAATCCCGGACAAACGAAAAACATTCAGTACTTC. It encodes CASRPNPGQTKNIQYF. Together with reference TRBV7-9 and TRBJ2-4, the CDR3 gives the full variable domain: DTGVSQNPRHKITKRGQNVTFRCDPISEHNRLYWYRQTLGQGPEFLTYFQNEAQLEKSRLLSDRFSAERPKGSFSTLEIQRTEQGDSAMYLCASRPNPGQTKNIQYFGAGTRLSVL.

The rearrangement uses TRBV7-9 and TRBJ2-5; 7 bases agree with TRBD2. In germline, CDR1 is SEHNR, CDR2 FQNEAQ (reference sequence). The CDR3 totals 15 residues. Written as DNA, the CDR3 is TGTTCCACCCGTCTAGCGGCTATATCCGGGGAGACCCAGTACTTC. Amino acid sequence: CSTRLAAISGETQYF.

This sequence joins TRBV27 and TRBJ1-2; D may be TRBD1 (5 bases). CDR1 and CDR2 (germline): MNHEY, SMNVEV (reference sequence). Trimming took 2 bases from V and 6 from J, leaving 16 bases between them. CDR3 length equals 15 residues. The CDR3 coding sequence is TGTGCCAGCAGTTTAAATTGGCAGGGCTGGGATGGCTACACCTTC. Encoded protein: CASSLNWQGWDGYTF.

Many counts were recorded for this clone. The chain recombines TRBV11-1 with TRBJ2-2; D is uncertain. This CDR3 comprises 15 residues. CDR1 and CDR2 from the germline V gene are SGHAT and FQDESV (reference sequence). Trimming shortened V by 1 base and J by 6 bases, and 12 bases separated the two germline ends. CDR3 sequence: CASSLVSWPPGELFF. DNA of the CDR3: TGTGCCAGCAGCTTAGTCAGTTGGCCACCCGGGGAGCTGTTTTTT.

The chain joins TRBV19 to TRBJ2-7, with 10 bases matching TRBD1. Germline V CDR1 and CDR2: LNHDA, SQIVND (reference sequence). Trimming at V came to 3 bases and at J to 5 bases, leaving 4 bases not matched to a gene. This CDR3 is 14 amino acids long. The CDR3 reads CASSIAGQGNEQYF. The CDR3 nucleotides read TGTGCCAGTAGTATTGCGGGACAGGGGAACGAGCAGTACTTC.

A word on this clone: A junction boundary mismatches the germline segment, possibly from a read error. V and J are TRBV7-7 and TRBJ2-1; 10 positions match TRBD1. The length of the CDR3 is 15 residues. Germline V gene data show CDR1 as SSHAT and CDR2 as FNYEAQ (reference sequence). CDR3 protein: CASSPSRDRGNEQFF. The CDR3 bases are TGTGCTAGCAGCCCATCCCGGGACAGGGGCAATGAGCAGTTCTTC.

A few counts support this clone. The chain joins TRBV9 to TRBJ1-2; D is uncertain. From germline, CDR1 is SGDLS and CDR2 YYNGEE. The CDR3 length is 15 residues. V gave up 3 bases and J gave up 3 bases, with 15 bases separating them. CDR3 nucleotides: TGTGCCAGCAGCGCCACCCTGGGCCGCGACTATGGCTACACCTTC. Protein: CASSATLGRDYGYTF.

V usage is TRBV5-1 and J usage is TRBJ2-2; D possibly corresponds to TRBD2 (7 bases). The germline V gene encodes CDR1 SGHRS and CDR2 YFSETQ. This CDR3 comprises 15 residues. Trimming removed 0 bases from V and 6 bases from J, with 12 bases in between. This CDR3 reads CASSLVAGASGELFF. Here the CDR3 DNA reads TGCGCCAGCAGCTTGGTCGCGGGGGCTTCCGGGGAGCTGTTTTTT.

This chain links TRBV5-1 with TRBJ1-5, with 9 bases identical to TRBD1. Trimming removed 4 bases from V and 0 bases from J; junction bases left unmatched: 5. The germline V gene encodes CDR1 SGHRS and CDR2 YFSETQ. This CDR3 is 16 amino acids long. This CDR3 is CASSPGTGFSNQPQHF. As DNA, the CDR3 is TGCGCCAGCAGCCCAGGGACAGGGTTTAGCAATCAGCCCCAGCATTTT.

This chain uses TRBV19 with TRBJ1-1; D gene uncertain. V lost 0 bases to trimming and J lost 0 bases, with 5 bases between them. The CDR3 consists of 14 residues. Germline CDR1 reads LNHDA; CDR2 reads SQIVND (reference sequence). The CDR3 region is CASSIESMNTEAFF. The CDR3 region has the DNA TGTGCCAGTAGTATAGAAAGCATGAACACTGAAGCTTTCTTT.

This clone was counted a few times. CDR3 protein: CAADRRGMGAGELFF. The CDR3 nucleotides read TGTGCTGCGGACAGGAGGGGGATGGGTGCAGGGGAGCTGTTTTTT. The chain combines TRBV19 with TRBJ2-2; a possible D gene is TRBD1 (7 bases). The CDR3 is 15 amino acids. CDR1 LNHDA and CDR2 SQIVND come from the germline V gene (reference sequence).

The gene calls are TRBV2 and TRBJ2-3; TRBD2 aligns across 7 bases. The germline V gene encodes CDR1 SNHLY and CDR2 FYNNEI. The CDR3 extends over 14 amino acids. V dropped 9 bases and J dropped 0; count of bases not matched to a gene: 6. The CDR3: CAREGRASTDTQYF. The DNA for the CDR3 is TGTGCCAGGGAGGGGAGGGCTAGCACAGATACGCAGTATTTT.

The rearrangement uses TRBV7-9 and TRBJ2-2; tentative D call: TRBD1 (5 bases). The germline V and J ends were trimmed by 4 bases and 5 bases, with 14 bases remaining between them. This CDR3 has 15 residues. CDR1 and CDR2 (germline): SEHNR, FQNEAQ (reference sequence). As DNA, the CDR3 is TGTGCCAGCAGCTCAAATCAGGGTCCAACCGGGGAGCTGTTTTTT. Encoded protein: CASSSNQGPTGELFF. The full variable domain, rest sourced from reference TRBV7-9 and TRBJ2-2, is DTGVSQNPRHKITKRGQNVTFRCDPISEHNRLYWYRQTLGQGPEFLTYFQNEAQLEKSRLLSDRFSAERPKGSFSTLEIQRTEQGDSAMYLCASSSNQGPTGELFFGEGSRLTVL.